These 22 T cell receptor beta chains were all obtained from the same sample, sequenced in a study of identical twins. TCRdb itself ran the 5' RACE reads through MiXCR, one entry per CDR3 protein. The data contain some 260,000 distinct CDR3 sequences, 11% to 15% of them singletons. The sample taken for sequencing was memory (CD45RO+) T cells sorted from blood. The receptors derive from a woman younger than 30 in good health.

This rearrangement joins TRBV20-1 to TRBJ2-5; TRBD1 might be the D (5 bases). This CDR3 comprises 16 residues. From germline, CDR1 is DFQATT and CDR2 SNEGSKA (reference sequence). V dropped 6 bases and J dropped 5 bases, with 25 bases sitting between them. This CDR3 is CSATIRSGAGVETQYF. In DNA, the CDR3 is TGCAGTGCCACCATCCGAAGTGGGGCAGGTGTTGAGACCCAGTACTTC.

This chain joins TRBV20-1 and TRBJ1-2; D may be TRBD1 (5 bases). Trimming cost V 6 bases and J 8 bases, with 13 bases left between them. Germline CDR1 DFQATT, CDR2 SNEGSKA (reference sequence). The CDR3 consists of 11 residues. CDR3 loop: CSASRGPGYTF. CDR3 bases: TGCAGTGCCAGTAGGGGACCGGGCTACACCTTC.

This clonotype has only a few counts. The V call is TRBV5-1, the J call TRBJ1-6, with a possible D match to TRBD1 (5 bases). From germline, CDR1 is SGHRS and CDR2 YFSETQ. V lost 3 bases to trimming and J lost 6 bases, with 16 bases between them. The CDR3 runs to 16 residues. The chain's CDR3 is CASSSVPPGLNSPLHF. The CDR3, as DNA: TGCGCCAGCAGCTCGGTGCCCCCGGGGCTTAATTCACCCCTCCACTTT.

The chain joins TRBV5-1 to TRBJ2-5; the match to TRBD2 covers 9 bases. CDR3 length: 15 residues. CDR1 and CDR2 from the germline V gene are SGHRS and YFSETQ. V lost 0 bases, J lost 3 bases, and 3 bases stayed unmatched. CDR3 sequence: CASSLGSSGEETQYF. The CDR3 DNA reads as TGCGCCAGCAGCTTGGGGTCTAGCGGGGAAGAGACCCAGTACTTC.

This clonotype was seen repeatedly, ten times or more. This chain connects TRBV12-3 or TRBV12-4 to TRBJ2-5; D perhaps matches TRBD2 (6 bases). Between the trimmed V and J ends, which lost 7 bases and 3 bases, there was a span of 12 bases. This CDR3 has 13 amino acids. The CDR3: CASTPGLEETQYF. In DNA form, the CDR3 reads TGTGCCAGCACCCCGGGACTGGAAGAGACCCAGTACTTC.

In this sample, this clonotype turned up a few times. The V call is TRBV28, the J call TRBJ2-7, with TRBD2 matching over 12 bases. The germline V gene has CDR1 MDHEN and CDR2 SYDVKM. The CDR3 consists of 16 residues. Trimming at V came to 2 bases and at J to 2 bases, leaving 4 bases not matched to a gene. The CDR3 spells CASSLVTSGRAYEQYF. The CDR3 DNA reads TGTGCCAGCAGTTTAGTGACTAGCGGGAGAGCCTACGAGCAGTACTTC.

The rearrangement links TRBV18 to TRBJ1-4; a weak D match, TRBD1 (5 bases). There are 14 residues in the CDR3. Looked up from germline, CDR1 is KGHSH and CDR2 is LQKENI. The V end lost 4 bases, the J end lost 6 bases, and 12 bases lay between the germline ends. The CDR3 DNA reads as TGTGCCAGCTCACGGGGGACGGCCTATGAAAAACTGTTTTTT. As protein: CASSRGTAYEKLFF. Full variable domain (missing parts from reference TRBV18 and TRBJ1-4): NAGVMQNPRHLVRRRGQEARLRCSPMKGHSHVYWYRQLPEEGLKFMVYLQKENIIDESGMPKERFSAEFPKEGPSILRIQQVVRGDSAAYFCASSRGTAYEKLFFGSGTQLSVL.

This clonotype came up a few times. The chain joins TRBV20-1 to TRBJ2-1; 12 nucleotides match TRBD2. Germline CDR1 reads DFQATT; CDR2 reads SNEGSKA (reference sequence). Germline trimming cut 2 bases from V and 4 bases from J; bases unmatched to any gene: 3. CDR3 length: 15 amino acids. As DNA, the CDR3 is TGCAGTGCTAGAACAACTAGCGGGGGGTACAATGAGCAGTTCTTC. It is translated as CSARTTSGGYNEQFF.

There are a few counts of this clonotype. The V and J genes are TRBV7-3 and TRBJ2-5, with D perhaps matching TRBD2 (6 bases). Deletions cut 5 bases from V and 5 bases from J, with 12 bases between. Germline CDR1 reads SGHTA; CDR2 reads FQGTGA. The CDR3 covers 13 residues. The CDR3 coding sequence is TGTGCCAGCAGCCCTTTTAGCGGTGAGACCCAGTACTTC. Translating gives CASSPFSGETQYF.

This clonotype was recorded at least ten times. The chain couples TRBV6-5 to TRBJ1-4; D perhaps matches TRBD1 (6 bases). Trimming shortened V by 0 bases and J by 8 bases, and 13 bases separated the two germline ends. The CDR3 contains 15 residues. Germline V gene sequence: CDR1 MNHEY, CDR2 SVGAGI. CDR3 in amino acids: CASSYSKGGWEKLFF. The CDR3 DNA is TGTGCCAGCAGTTACTCGAAGGGGGGTTGGGAAAAACTGTTTTTT.

The chain uses TRBV5-8 and TRBJ2-3; D is possibly TRBD2 (6 bases). CDR1 and CDR2 (germline): SGHTS, YDEGEE. Trimming removed 0 bases at V and 2 bases at J, with 16 bases between. CDR3 length equals 17 residues. The CDR3 reads CASSLGVSRGYTDTQYF. The CDR3 DNA follows: TGTGCCAGCAGCTTGGGAGTGTCGCGGGGCTACACAGATACGCAGTATTTT.

The chain is built from TRBV15 and TRBJ2-1; 8 bases fit TRBD2. Unmatched junction bases numbered 7, after V lost 9 bases and J lost 3 bases. Germline-derived CDR1 and CDR2 are LNHNV and YYDKDF (reference sequence). The CDR3 is 14 amino acids. CDR3 loop: CATTTSGLYNEQFF. In DNA form, the CDR3 reads TGTGCCACGACCACTAGCGGACTCTACAATGAGCAGTTCTTC.

This clonotype was counted between two and nine times. The gene calls are TRBV19 and TRBJ2-3, with a tentative D call TRBD2 (6 bases). With 6 bases removed from V and 5 bases from J, the gap between germline ends came to 21 bases. The CDR3 has 16 residues. Germline lookup yields CDR1 LNHDA and CDR2 SQIVND (reference sequence). CDR3 amino acids: CASSVSGGAPVDTQYF. For the CDR3, the DNA is TGTGCCAGTAGCGTATCCGGGGGAGCCCCCGTAGATACGCAGTATTTT.

Here the CDR3 reads CASSLRRGGKNTGELFF. The CDR3 bases are TGTGCCAGCAGTTTAAGGAGAGGGGGCAAGAACACCGGGGAGCTGTTTTTT. V and J are TRBV12-3 or TRBV12-4 and TRBJ2-2; the match to TRBD1 covers 7 bases. J gave up 1 base and V 2 bases, and 7 bases lay outside the gene matches. The CDR3 has 17 amino acids.

This clonotype occurred many times. The chain carries TRBV5-1 and TRBJ2-7, with a possible D match to TRBD2 (5 bases). The CDR3 runs to 14 residues. CDR1 is SGHRS and CDR2 is YFSETQ in the germline V gene. V lost 2 bases and J 4 bases, leaving 13 bases between the germline ends. CDR3 sequence: CASSFSGRDYEQYF. Here the CDR3 DNA reads TGCGCCAGCAGCTTTAGTGGGAGAGATTACGAGCAGTACTTC.

The genes are TRBV5-1 and TRBJ1-6; 8 nucleotides line up with TRBD1. This CDR3 contains 17 residues. The germline V gene encodes CDR1 SGHRS and CDR2 YFSETQ. The junction had 13 bases not matched to a gene; V was cut back by 4 bases and J by 7 bases. The CDR3 DNA is TGCGCCAGCAGCGCATCGACCTTACAGGGGGGGAATTCACCCCTCCACTTT. Residues: CASSASTLQGGNSPLHF. The whole variable domain, remainder taken from reference TRBV5-1 and TRBJ1-6, is KAGVTQTPRYLIKTRGQQVTLSCSPISGHRSVSWYQQTPGQGLQFLFEYFSETQRNKGNFPGRFSGRQFSNSRSEMNVSTLELGDSALYLCASSASTLQGGNSPLHFGNGTRLTVT.

This chain uses TRBV5-6 with TRBJ1-2; TRBD1 agrees at 8 bases. V was pared by 4 bases and J by 4 bases, with 3 bases of the junction left unmatched. The CDR3 loop spans 13 amino acids. Germline values: CDR1 SGHDT, CDR2 YYEEEE. CDR3 sequence: CASSGDRTYGYTF. The CDR3 DNA is TGTGCCAGCAGCGGGGACAGGACCTATGGCTACACCTTC.

This clonotype was recorded a few times. The V call is TRBV3-1, the J call TRBJ1-1; D unresolved. Germline V gene data show CDR1 as LGHDT and CDR2 as YNNKEL (reference sequence). Between the trimmed V and J ends, which lost 3 bases and 3 bases, there was a span of 8 bases. The CDR3 is 13 amino acids. CDR3 region: CASSQVEDTEAFF. The CDR3 region has the DNA TGTGCCAGCAGCCAGGTAGAGGACACTGAAGCTTTCTTT.

The rearrangement links TRBV7-2 to TRBJ2-5; D ambiguous. V was cut by 3 bases and J by 4 bases, with 18 bases left in between. The V gene's germline CDR1 is SGHTA and CDR2 FQGNSA. There are 16 residues in the CDR3. The CDR3 region is CASSFSRLASGETQYF. The DNA for the CDR3 is TGTGCCAGCAGCTTCAGCCGACTTGCTTCTGGAGAGACCCAGTACTTC.

The chain uses TRBV20-1 and TRBJ2-6; possible D gene TRBD1, 5 bases. Trimming left V 6 bases short and J 1 base short, with 10 bases between. The CDR3 is 14 residues long. The V gene's germline CDR1 is DFQATT and CDR2 SNEGSKA (reference sequence). In DNA form, the CDR3 reads TGCAGTGCCATCCCAGGGTCTGGGGCCAACGTCCTGACTTTC. Amino acids: CSAIPGSGANVLTF.

This clonotype appeared many times. The V and J genes are TRBV14 and TRBJ1-4; no definite D call. The V end lost 1 base, the J end lost 7 bases, and 16 bases lay between the germline ends. CDR3 length: 16 amino acids. From germline, CDR1 is SGHDN and CDR2 FVKESK. The CDR3, as DNA: TGTGCCAGCAGCCAAGTAGGGTCCGGACTAAGTGAAAAACTGTTTTTT. Amino acids: CASSQVGSGLSEKLFF.

This clonotype has a count of ten or more. The chain uses TRBV5-8 and TRBJ2-3; TRBD2 agrees at 12 bases. CDR1 is SGHTS and CDR2 is YDEGEE in the germline V gene. V dropped 4 bases and J dropped 1; count of bases not matched to a gene: 10. This CDR3 is 18 amino acids long. The CDR3 DNA is TGTGCCAGCAGCCCCTCTAGCGGGAGGGCCTCGGGCACAGATACGCAGTATTTT. It is translated as CASSPSSGRASGTDTQYF.